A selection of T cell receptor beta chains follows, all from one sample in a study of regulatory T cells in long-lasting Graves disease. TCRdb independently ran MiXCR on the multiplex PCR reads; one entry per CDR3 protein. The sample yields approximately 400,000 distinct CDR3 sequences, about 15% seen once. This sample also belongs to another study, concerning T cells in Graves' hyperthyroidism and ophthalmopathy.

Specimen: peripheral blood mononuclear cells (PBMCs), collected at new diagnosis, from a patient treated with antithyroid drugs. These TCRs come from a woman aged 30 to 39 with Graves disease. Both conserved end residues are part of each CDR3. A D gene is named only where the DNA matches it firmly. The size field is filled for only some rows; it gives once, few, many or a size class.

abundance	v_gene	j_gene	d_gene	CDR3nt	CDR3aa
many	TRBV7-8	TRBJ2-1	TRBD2	TGTGCCAGCAGCTCGCTGACTAGCGGGAGATTTGACAATGAGCAGTTCTTC	CASSSLTSGRFDNEQFF
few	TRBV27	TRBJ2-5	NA	TGTGCCAGCAGTATGTACGGTGGGAAAGAGACCCAGTACTTC	CASSMYGGKETQYF
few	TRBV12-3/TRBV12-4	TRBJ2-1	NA	TGTGCCAGCAGTTTAGGGGGGCCGGATGAGCAGTTCTTC	CASSLGGPDEQFF
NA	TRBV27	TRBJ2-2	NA	TGTGCCAGCAGTTTATCACGGGACACCGGGGAGCTGTTTTTT	CASSLSRDTGELFF
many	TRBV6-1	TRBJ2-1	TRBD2	TGTGCCAGCAACTTAGCGGGAGGGCTTGATGAGCAGTTCTTC	CASNLAGGLDEQFF
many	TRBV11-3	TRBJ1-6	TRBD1	TGTGCCAGCAGCCGAGACAGGGGAAATTCACCCCTCCACTTT	CASSRDRGNSPLHF
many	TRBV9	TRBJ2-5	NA	TGTGCCAGCTCCCCTCAGGGGCGAGAAGAGACCCAGTACTTC	CASSPQGREETQYF
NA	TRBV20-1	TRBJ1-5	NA	TGCAGTGCTAGTGTGTTTTCCATAAGTCGGGGCAGGCATAGCAATCAGCCCCAGCATTTT	CSASVFSISRGRHSNQPQHF
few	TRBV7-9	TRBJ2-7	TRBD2	TGTGCCAGCAGGCCTAGCGGGACCCTCATTATCGAGCAGTACTTC	CASRPSGTLIIEQYF
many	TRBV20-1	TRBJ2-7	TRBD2	TGCAGTGCTAGAGGACTAGCGGGAGTCTCCTACGAGCAGTACTTC	CSARGLAGVSYEQYF
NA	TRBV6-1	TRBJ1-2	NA	TGTGCCAGCAGTCCCCGATTTGGCAACTATGGCTACACCTTC	CASSPRFGNYGYTF
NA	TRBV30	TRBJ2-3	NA	TGTGCCTGGAGTGGGCAGTCCACAGATACGCAGTATTTT	CAWSGQSTDTQYF
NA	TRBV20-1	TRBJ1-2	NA	TGCAGTGCTATTACGGCGAGGCCTAACTATGGCTACACCTTC	CSAITARPNYGYTF
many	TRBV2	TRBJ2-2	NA	TGTGCCAGCAGTGAAGCGGGCCGCACCGGGGAGCTGTTTTTT	CASSEAGRTGELFF
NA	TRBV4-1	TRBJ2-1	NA	TGCGCCAGCAGCCACCCAGGGGCGGGAGTAAGGAATGAGCAGTTCTTC	CASSHPGAGVRNEQFF
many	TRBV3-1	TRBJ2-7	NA	TGTGCCAGCAGCCAACACGGGGGTAGAGACCACGAGCAGTACTTC	CASSQHGGRDHEQYF
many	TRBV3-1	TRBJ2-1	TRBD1	TGTGCCAGCCGGGACAGGCCATACAATGAGCAGTTCTTC	CASRDRPYNEQFF
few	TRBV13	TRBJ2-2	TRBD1	TGTGCCAGCAGCGCGAGGACAGGGGATCACGGGGAGCTGTTTTTT	CASSARTGDHGELFF
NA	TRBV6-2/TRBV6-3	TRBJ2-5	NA	TGTGCCAGCAGTTACTCGTTACGAGAGACCCAGTACTTC	CASSYSLRETQYF
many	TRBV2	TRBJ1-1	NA	TGTGCCGGAGGGGCGGAGATGAACACTGAAGCTTTCTTT	CAGGAEMNTEAFF
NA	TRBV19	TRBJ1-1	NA	TGTGCCAGTATTCCACTTTCGGGACACGAACAATCCACTGAAGCTTTCTTT	CASIPLSGHEQSTEAFF
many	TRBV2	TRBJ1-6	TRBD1	TGTGCCCTCCTAGGCAGGGGGCCGGATTCACCCCTCCACTTT	CALLGRGPDSPLHF
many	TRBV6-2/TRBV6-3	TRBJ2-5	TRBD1	TGTGCCAGCAGCGATCCGGGACAGGGGTCGGGGGGGGGAGAGACCCAGTACTTC	CASSDPGQGSGGGETQYF
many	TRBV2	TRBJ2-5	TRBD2	TGTGCCAGCAGTGACGCGGGAGCAGTGGAGACCCAGTACTTC	CASSDAGAVETQYF
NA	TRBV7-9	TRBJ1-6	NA	TGTGCCAGCAGCAGGGGACATTCTAATTCACCCCTCCACTTT	CASSRGHSNSPLHF
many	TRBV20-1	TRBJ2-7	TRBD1	TGCAGTGCCCCTGACCGGACAGGGGTCGAGCAGTACTTC	CSAPDRTGVEQYF
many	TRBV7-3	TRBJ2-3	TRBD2	TGTGCCAGCAGCTTAACTGGACTAGTGAGCACAGATACGCAGTATTTT	CASSLTGLVSTDTQYF
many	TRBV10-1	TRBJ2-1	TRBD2	TGCGCCACTACCCTACTCCCGGGGGGTGAGCAGTTCTTC	CATTLLPGGEQFF
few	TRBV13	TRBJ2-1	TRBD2	TGTGCCAGCAGCTTAAACCTTATCGGGAGGGCCGGGGGTGAGCAGTTCTTC	CASSLNLIGRAGGEQFF
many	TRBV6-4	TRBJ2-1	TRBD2	TGTGCCAGCAGTGACTCGACTAGCGGCGATTACAATGAGCAGTTCTTC	CASSDSTSGDYNEQFF
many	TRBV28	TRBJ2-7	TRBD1	TGTGCCAGCAGTCCGGGACAGAAAATCAACTACGAGCAGTACTTC	CASSPGQKINYEQYF
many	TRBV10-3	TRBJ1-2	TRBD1	TGTGCCATCAGGGGGGACAGGGAAGAGAACTACACCTTC	CAIRGDREENYTF
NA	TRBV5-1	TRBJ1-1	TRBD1	TGCGCCAGCAAAACCAAGGACAGGGGCACTGAAGCTTTCTTT	CASKTKDRGTEAFF
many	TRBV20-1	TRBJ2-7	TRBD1	TGCAGTGCTAGAGATGCCAAGGACAGGTACGAGCAGTACTTC	CSARDAKDRYEQYF
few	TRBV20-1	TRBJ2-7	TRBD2	TGCAGTGCTAGGTCGGGAGGGTTTCTCTCCTACGAGCAGTACTTC	CSARSGGFLSYEQYF
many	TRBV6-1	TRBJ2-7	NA	TGTGCCAGCTCTCCTACACCCCCTTCCTACGAGCAGTACTTC	CASSPTPPSYEQYF
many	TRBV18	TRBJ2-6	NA	TGTGCCAGCTCACCAAGGCACTCTGGGGCCAACGTCCTGACTTTC	CASSPRHSGANVLTF
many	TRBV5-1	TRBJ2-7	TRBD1	TGCGCCAGCAGCTTGGACAGGGGAGAGGACGAGCAGTACTTC	CASSLDRGEDEQYF
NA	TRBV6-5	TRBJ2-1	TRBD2	TGTGCCAGCAGTTCCAGCGGGAGTAATGAGCAGTTCTTC	CASSSSGSNEQFF
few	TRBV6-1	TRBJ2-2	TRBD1	TGTGCCAGCAGTCCCGACAGGGCCACCGGGGAGCTGTTTTTT	CASSPDRATGELFF
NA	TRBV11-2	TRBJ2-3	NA	TGTGCCAGCAGCTTAGACTTACTCAGTACGCAGTATTTT	CASSLDLLSTQYF
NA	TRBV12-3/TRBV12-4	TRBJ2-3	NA	TGTGCCAGCAGCCCCAGGGGCGGAGGCACAGATACGCAGTATTTT	CASSPRGGGTDTQYF